This T cell receptor beta chain was identified in a study of blood T cells in healthy people across ages. Remarks on this clonotype: Its antigen is not identified.

The second PCR ran roughly 6 to 11 cycles with a sample-barcoded 5' primer and J-beta primers. Each CDR3 protein is one row after TCRdb ran MiXCR on the 5' RACE reads. The sample records around 690,000 distinct CDR3 sequences, 58% being singletons. Study findings and constraints: Leaving the PBMCs unsorted stopped any conclusive comparison of naive versus antigen-experienced cells. Long-lived donors exceeded aged donors in naive CD4+ cells and diversity. While age rose, TCR beta diversity per million T cells dropped in a roughly linear way.

There were at least 5 micrograms of total RNA extracted from every sample. CDR3 size: 14 residues. Germline trimming cut 7 bases from V and 5 bases from J; bases unmatched to any gene: 9. Germline-derived CDR1 and CDR2 are MDHEN and SYDVKM. The V and J genes are TRBV28 and TRBJ2-5; 8 nucleotides agree with TRBD1. The sequencing input was blood. The sequence was collected from a man in his sixties in good health. The CDR3 bases are TGTGCCAGCACAACCGCAGGGGGCCGGGAGACCCAGTACTTC. Encoded protein: CASTTAGGRETQYF.